The clone carrying this TCR beta chain was picked up one time. This sample was included in a study of cytomegalovirus exposure and HLA in healthy donors. PCR amplification relied on 60 Vbeta primers (plus 13 Jbeta primers). Measured with immunoSEQ multiplex PCR; TCRdb has only the in-frame clones, and not every one. Of about 92,000 clones listed, roughly 80% are singletons. Germline V lookup: CDR1 MNHEY, CDR2 SMNVEV (reference sequence). V shed 5 bases and J 0 bases; nucleotides not matched to a gene: 16. This CDR3 has 20 amino acids. The sequence was collected from a girl under 10 years old in good health and CMV-seropositive. V usage is TRBV27 and J usage is TRBJ2-2; 9 bases line up with TRBD1. The specimen was PBMCs. The CDR3 reads CASSPTRDRVAKSNTGELFF. CDR3 sequence (DNA): TGTGCCAGCAGTCCTACCCGGGACAGGGTTGCAAAATCGAACACCGGGGAGCTGTTTTTT.